The next 30 T cell receptor beta chains were all read from a single sample in a study of T cell changes during pregnancy in multiple sclerosis. Some clones are missing from TCRdb's copy, which holds only in-frame ones; the method was immunoSEQ multiplex PCR. This table has about 120,000 clones, 93% appearing once. Material: peripheral blood, obtained before pregnancy. The receptors were sampled from a female donor with multiple sclerosis, enrolled in a pregnancy study.

This clone appeared a single time. J is TRBJ1-5 and V is TRBV2; weak D call: TRBD1 (6 bases). CDR3 size: 14 residues. V was clipped by 2 bases and J by 5 bases, with 10 bases between them. In germline, CDR1 is SNHLY, CDR2 FYNNEI. The CDR3: CASSERTAHQPQHF. The DNA for the CDR3 is TGTGCCAGCAGTGAAAGGACAGCACATCAGCCCCAGCATTTT.

The chain has TRBV10-3 and TRBJ2-5; tentatively, D is TRBD2 (5 bases). V was clipped by 3 bases and J by 2 bases, with 19 bases between them. The CDR3 has 17 residues. The V gene's germline CDR1 is ENHRY and CDR2 SYGVKD. CDR3: CAISEPPGVLPQETQYF. CDR3 sequence (DNA): TGTGCCATCAGTGAACCTCCCGGGGTTTTGCCTCAAGAGACCCAGTACTTC.

The sample holds one count of this clone. The chain carries TRBV2 and TRBJ1-2, with 7 nucleotides matching TRBD1. The J segment lost 1 base and the V segment lost 6 bases, leaving 17 bases of the junction unmatched. CDR1 is SNHLY, CDR2 FYNNEI, per germline. The CDR3 is made up of 18 amino acids. The CDR3, as DNA: TGTGCCAGCAGGACTTCCCCCGGTGGTCGACAGGGTAACTATGGCTACACCTTC. Its protein is CASRTSPGGRQGNYGYTF.

The chain links TRBV6-5 to TRBJ1-1; 8 bases map to TRBD1. The CDR3 extends over 12 amino acids. Germline V gene lookup returns CDR1 MNHEY and CDR2 SVGAGI. V lost 7 bases, J lost 11 bases, and 9 bases stayed unmatched. For the CDR3, the DNA is TGTGCCAGCACTTCCCGGACAGGGAGGGCTTTCTTT. It yields the protein CASTSRTGRAFF.

The V call is TRBV5-4, the J call TRBJ2-4; 9 bases are shared with TRBD1. J was trimmed by 6 bases and V by 4 bases; bases with no gene match: 11. The CDR3 covers 16 residues. Germline CDR1 is SGHNT and CDR2 is YYREEE (reference sequence). The CDR3 DNA is TGTGCCAGCAGCACCTCCGGGACAGGGCCGACAAACATTCAGTACTTC. It translates to CASSTSGTGPTNIQYF.

V and J are TRBV10-3 and TRBJ2-1; 9 nucleotides align to TRBD2. The CDR3 consists of 12 residues. In germline, CDR1 is ENHRY, CDR2 SYGVKD. Losses at the gene ends were 5 bases for V and 9 bases for J; bases not matched to a gene: 2. CDR3 nucleotides: TGTGCCATCAGTATTAGCGGGGGTGAGCAGTTCTTC. It yields the protein CAISISGGEQFF.

Of note for this clone: The same CDR3 can be traced to other DNA sequences in this sample. The V and J genes are TRBV19 and TRBJ2-2; 12 bases fit TRBD1. Per the germline V gene, CDR1 is LNHDA and CDR2 is SQIVND (reference sequence). V lost 4 bases to trimming and J lost 5 bases; unmatched junction nucleotides: 5. The CDR3 runs to 16 residues. CDR3 in amino acids: CASSKGQGAGTGELFF. The DNA of the CDR3 is TGTGCCAGTAGTAAGGGACAGGGGGCGGGGACCGGGGAGCTGTTTTTT.

The chain uses TRBV5-6 and TRBJ1-1; the D gene is possibly TRBD1 (6 bases). Between the trimmed V and J ends, which lost 2 bases and 1 base, there was a span of 9 bases. Germline V CDR1 and CDR2: SGHDT, YYEEEE. The CDR3 is made up of 14 amino acids. Here the CDR3 DNA reads TGTGCCAGCAGCTTTCAAGGGGGGAACACTGAAGCTTTCTTT. Amino acids: CASSFQGGNTEAFF.

In its sample, this clone was seen once. The chain has TRBV7-8 and TRBJ2-1, with 12 bases lining up with TRBD2. There are 18 residues in the CDR3. From germline, CDR1 is SGHVS and CDR2 FQNEAQ. V shed 0 bases, J shed 10 bases, and the junction held 13 bases outside the gene matches. This chain's CDR3 is CASSLAGASGGAAWEQFF. The CDR3 DNA is TGTGCCAGCAGCTTAGCGGGGGCTAGCGGGGGGGCCGCTTGGGAGCAGTTCTTC.

In its sample, this clone was seen a few times. The rearrangement uses TRBV19 and TRBJ2-3; the D gene is possibly TRBD2 (6 bases). This CDR3 is 15 amino acids long. V lost 5 bases and J lost 4, with 16 bases in between. Germline lookup yields CDR1 LNHDA and CDR2 SQIVND (reference sequence). The CDR3, as DNA: TGTGCCAGTAGTGAATCGGGACTCCGGGCAGATACGCAGTATTTT. Amino acid sequence: CASSESGLRADTQYF.

Note on this clone: Other DNA sequences in this sample translate to the same CDR3. The chain couples TRBV19 to TRBJ2-5, with D possibly being TRBD2 (6 bases). Germline CDR1 and CDR2: LNHDA and SQIVND (reference sequence). The CDR3 sequence is 13 residues long. The V end lost 7 bases, the J end lost 1 base, and 10 bases lay between the germline ends. For the CDR3, the DNA is TGTGCCAGTAAGGGAGGACTCCAAGAGACCCAGTACTTC. Amino acids: CASKGGLQETQYF.

The rearrangement uses TRBV5-5 and TRBJ2-1; TRBD1 agrees at 10 bases. The trim removed 7 bases at V and 11 bases at J, leaving 3 bases unmatched. CDR1 and CDR2 (germline): SGHKS, YYEKEE (reference sequence). The CDR3 contains 11 residues. CDR3 in amino acids: CASRDRGQQFF. The DNA of the CDR3 is TGTGCCAGCCGGGACAGGGGACAGCAGTTCTTC.

The chain couples TRBV9 to TRBJ2-2, with D perhaps TRBD1 (5 bases). The length of the CDR3 is 14 residues. Germline loops: CDR1 SGDLS, CDR2 YYNGEE. The ends were cut back, 0 bases at V and 7 bases at J, with 10 bases in the middle. The CDR3 is CASSVEMGLGELFF. The DNA for the CDR3 is TGTGCCAGCAGCGTAGAGATGGGGCTCGGGGAGCTGTTTTTT. Based on the CDR3 plus reference TRBV9 and TRBJ2-2, the full variable domain is DSGVTQTPKHLITATGQRVTLRCSPRSGDLSVYWYQQSLDQGLQFLIQYYNGEERAKGNILERFSAQQFPDLHSELNLSSLELGDSALYFCASSVEMGLGELFFGEGSRLTVL.

The chain recombines TRBV4-2 with TRBJ2-3; 8 bases fit TRBD2. CDR1 LGHNA and CDR2 YNFKEQ come from the germline V gene. The V gene end was trimmed by 5 bases and the J gene end by 1 base; junction bases not matched to a gene: 5. This CDR3 spans 15 amino acids. The CDR3 DNA reads as TGTGCCAGCAGCTTCGGGGGGGCTGGCACAGATACGCAGTATTTT. Its protein is CASSFGGAGTDTQYF.

CDR3 loop: CASSPGTGGSEQYF. The CDR3 DNA reads TGTGCCAGCAGCCCCGGGACAGGGGGGTCCGAGCAGTACTTC. The V call is TRBV11-2, the J call TRBJ2-7; TRBD1 agrees at 11 bases. The germline gives CDR1 SGHAT, CDR2 FQNNGV. The V segment lost 5 bases and the J segment 6 bases; nucleotides outside the gene matches: 6. The CDR3 extends over 14 amino acids.

A single count supports this clone. The V and J genes are TRBV2 and TRBJ2-1, with 7 positions matching TRBD1. Germline assignment: CDR1 SNHLY and CDR2 FYNNEI. V shed 6 bases, J shed 4 bases, and the junction held 6 bases outside the gene matches. The CDR3 covers 14 residues. The CDR3, as DNA: TGTGCCAGCAGGCCCAGGGGGTCGTACAATGAGCAGTTCTTC. Its translation: CASRPRGSYNEQFF.

The chain combines TRBV19 with TRBJ1-4, with TRBD1 matching over 7 bases. The CDR3 consists of 15 residues. The V gene end was trimmed by 2 bases and the J gene end by 6 bases; junction bases not matched to a gene: 6. Germline V lookup: CDR1 LNHDA, CDR2 SQIVND (reference sequence). CDR3 in amino acids: CASSITGVEDEKLFF. CDR3 sequence (DNA): TGTGCCAGTAGTATAACAGGGGTGGAGGATGAAAAACTGTTTTTT.

J is TRBJ2-1 and V is TRBV27; D perhaps matches TRBD2 (6 bases). The CDR3 contains 15 residues. The V gene lost 8 bases and the J gene lost 3 bases, with 17 bases spanning the gap. Looked up from germline, CDR1 is MNHEY and CDR2 is SMNVEV (reference sequence). The CDR3 DNA follows: TGTGCCAGCTCCCAAAGGGAGGACGGCTACAATGAGCAGTTCTTC. Amino acid sequence: CASSQREDGYNEQFF.

The V gene is TRBV7-9, the J gene TRBJ2-7; D might be TRBD1 (6 bases). V was shortened by 1 base and J by 3 bases, with 13 bases between the two germline ends. CDR1 is SEHNR, CDR2 FQNEAQ, per germline (reference sequence). The CDR3 has 15 amino acids. The CDR3 DNA reads as TGTGCCAGCAGCTTAGAGCAAGGACAGAACTACGAGCAGTACTTC. Residues: CASSLEQGQNYEQYF.

This clone was seen a single time. V gene TRBV5-5 combines with J gene TRBJ1-2; tentative D call: TRBD1 (6 bases). The V end was cut by 2 bases, the J end by 6 bases, with 20 bases between. CDR1 and CDR2 (germline): SGHKS, YYEKEE (reference sequence). The CDR3 has 16 residues. CDR3 nucleotides: TGTGCCAGCAGCTTCTCTTATACAGGGAGGGAGGATGGCTACACCTTC. The encoded protein is CASSFSYTGREDGYTF.

The chain couples TRBV10-2 to TRBJ2-1; D call uncertain. The CDR3 covers 13 residues. Trimming removed 5 bases at V and 9 bases at J, with 14 bases between. CDR1 and CDR2 from the germline V gene are WSHSY and SAAADI. As DNA, the CDR3 is TGCGCCAGCAGTTCAACTATGTATGGTGAGCAGTTCTTC. This sequence encodes CASSSTMYGEQFF.

This clone has only one observation. J is TRBJ2-1 and V is TRBV6-6; no definite D call. CDR1 is MNHNY and CDR2 is SVGAGI in the germline V gene (reference sequence). This CDR3 comprises 15 residues. The V gene lost 2 bases and the J gene lost 4 bases, with 12 bases spanning the gap. The CDR3, as DNA: TGTGCCAGCAGTTACGGGCTGAACGGATACAATGAGCAGTTCTTC. Translating it yields CASSYGLNGYNEQFF.

V is TRBV6-1 and J is TRBJ1-5; 8 bases are a match to TRBD1. Per the germline V gene, CDR1 is MNHNS and CDR2 is SASEGT. This CDR3 spans 17 amino acids. The V gene end was trimmed by 3 bases and the J gene end by 0 bases; junction bases not matched to a gene: 7. CDR3 bases: TGTGCCAGCAGTGACCGGGACAGGCTTTATAGCAATCAGCCCCAGCATTTT. Protein: CASSDRDRLYSNQPQHF.

The rearrangement links TRBV6-5 to TRBJ1-4; possible D gene TRBD1, 5 bases. CDR1 and CDR2 (germline): MNHEY, SVGAGI. Trimming shortened V by 5 bases and J by 8 bases, and 18 bases separated the two germline ends. CDR3 length: 15 amino acids. The CDR3 loop is CASSQFQGGGEKLFF. As DNA, the CDR3 is TGTGCCAGCAGTCAATTCCAGGGTGGGGGGGAAAAACTGTTTTTT.

This chain connects TRBV9 to TRBJ1-2, with a tentative D call TRBD1 (6 bases). This CDR3 spans 15 amino acids. Trimming left V 0 bases short and J 7 bases short, with 16 bases between. CDR1 SGDLS and CDR2 YYNGEE come from the germline V gene. CDR3: CASSVDWAGAGGYTF. CDR3 DNA sequence: TGTGCCAGCAGCGTAGATTGGGCAGGGGCGGGTGGCTACACCTTC.

In its sample, this clone was seen a few times. This rearrangement joins TRBV2 to TRBJ1-6; a possible D gene is TRBD1 (6 bases). The V end lost 3 bases, the J end lost 7 bases, and 13 bases lay between the germline ends. The CDR3 is 15 residues long. Looked up from germline, CDR1 is SNHLY and CDR2 is FYNNEI. CDR3 sequence (DNA): TGTGCCAGCAGTGAGTGGACGGGGGGCAATTCACCCCTCCACTTT. Protein: CASSEWTGGNSPLHF.

This clone was seen a single time. This chain joins TRBV5-4 and TRBJ1-1, with 10 positions matching TRBD1. Per germline, CDR1 SGHNT and CDR2 YYREEE (reference sequence). The CDR3 is 15 residues long. J was trimmed by 3 bases and V by 3 bases; bases with no gene match: 5. CDR3 in amino acids: CASSSRTGGHTEAFF. CDR3 in DNA: TGTGCCAGCAGCTCGCGGACAGGGGGACACACTGAAGCTTTCTTT.

In this sample, this clone turned up once. CDR3 nucleotide sequence: TGTGCCAGCAGCTTAGTACCACAGGGTTGGAGTGAGCAGTACTTC. Its protein product is CASSLVPQGWSEQYF. The V gene is TRBV7-9, the J gene TRBJ2-7; tentatively, D is TRBD1 (6 bases). Trimming took off 1 base at V and 7 bases at J, with 17 bases between the two ends. The CDR3 covers 15 residues. From germline, CDR1 is SEHNR and CDR2 FQNEAQ (reference sequence).

The V gene is TRBV14, the J gene TRBJ2-2; 9 bases are a match to TRBD2. Germline V gene lookup returns CDR1 SGHDN and CDR2 FVKESK. The CDR3 consists of 17 residues. V lost 4 bases to trimming and J lost 0 bases; unmatched junction nucleotides: 6. Written as DNA, the CDR3 is TGTGCCAGCAGCCGAAGACCTAGCGGGGCGAACACCGGGGAGCTGTTTTTT. It yields the protein CASSRRPSGANTGELFF.

This chain joins TRBV18 and TRBJ2-7, with 10 bases that match TRBD2. J lost 1 base, V lost 0 bases, and 0 bases had no gene match. CDR1 and CDR2 from the germline V gene are KGHSH and LQKENI. CDR3 size: 15 residues. CDR3 bases: TGTGCCAGCTCACCACCGACTAGCGGGTCCTACGAGCAGTACTTC. It yields the protein CASSPPTSGSYEQYF.